What follows are 23 T cell receptor beta chains derived from one specimen sequenced in a study of blood T cell repertoires in COVID-19. Libraries were prepared by immunoSEQ multiplex PCR; TCRdb keeps only in-frame clonotypes and omits some of them. The sample yields roughly 160,000 clones, more than 70% seen once. The sample consisted of peripheral blood. These receptors were obtained from a woman older than 75 with active or convalescent COVID-19.

A single count supports this clone. This chain connects TRBV6-5 to TRBJ1-3; tentative D call: TRBD1 (6 bases). Germline CDR1 MNHEY, CDR2 SVGAGI. The CDR3 covers 16 residues. Trimming left V 4 bases short and J 0 bases short, with 13 bases between. The CDR3 spells CASSFTLDSSGNTIYF. The CDR3 bases are TGTGCCAGCAGTTTTACCCTGGACAGCTCTGGAAACACCATATATTTT.

The chain links TRBV2 to TRBJ1-6; a possible D gene is TRBD1 (5 bases). Trimming removed 6 bases from V and 8 bases from J, with 11 bases in between. Germline-derived CDR1 and CDR2 are SNHLY and FYNNEI. This CDR3 has 13 amino acids. This CDR3 is CASSLKQDSPLHF. In DNA form, the CDR3 reads TGTGCCAGCAGCCTTAAACAGGATTCACCCCTCCACTTT.

This chain connects TRBV5-8 to TRBJ2-5; 14 bases align to TRBD2. There are 15 residues in the CDR3. J lost 5 bases, V lost 4 bases, and 4 bases had no gene match. CDR1 and CDR2 from the germline V gene are SGHTS and YDEGEE. In nucleotides, the CDR3 is TGTGCCAGCAGCCCGGGACTAGCGGGAGTGGAGACCCAGTACTTC. It translates to CASSPGLAGVETQYF.

This chain uses TRBV2 with TRBJ1-2; D possibly corresponds to TRBD1 (5 bases). There are 14 residues in the CDR3. Germline V gene sequence: CDR1 SNHLY, CDR2 FYNNEI. Deletions cut 2 bases from V and 3 bases from J, with 10 bases between. The DNA of the CDR3 is TGTGCCAGCAGTGAATCCGACAGATACTATGGCTACACCTTC. Its translation: CASSESDRYYGYTF. The complete variable domain, with remaining parts taken from reference TRBV2 and TRBJ1-2, reads EPEVTQTPSHQVTQMGQEVILRCVPISNHLYFYWYRQILGQKVEFLVSFYNNEISEKSEIFDDQFSVERPDGSNFTLKIRSTKLEDSAMYFCASSESDRYYGYTFGSGTRLTVV.

CDR3 protein: CASSYGTGGTEAFF. The CDR3, as DNA: TGTGCCAGCAGTTACGGGACAGGGGGCACTGAAGCTTTCTTT. The rearrangement joins TRBV6-6 to TRBJ1-1, with TRBD1 matching over 11 bases. The germline gives CDR1 MNHNY, CDR2 SVGAGI (reference sequence). The CDR3 loop spans 14 amino acids. The V gene end was trimmed by 2 bases and the J gene end by 4 bases; junction bases not matched to a gene: 0.

V usage is TRBV5-1 and J usage is TRBJ2-5; no reliable D call. The length of the CDR3 is 14 residues. Germline V gives CDR1 SGHRS, CDR2 YFSETQ. V gave up 0 bases and J gave up 0 bases, with 6 bases separating them. CDR3 sequence reads: CASSLDSNQETQYF. DNA for the CDR3: TGCGCCAGCAGCTTGGACAGCAACCAAGAGACCCAGTACTTC.

J is TRBJ1-1 and V is TRBV5-5, with a tentative D call TRBD1 (5 bases). This CDR3 comprises 16 residues. V lost 2 bases and J lost 4, with 18 bases in between. Germline CDR1 is SGHKS and CDR2 is YYEKEE (reference sequence). In DNA form, the CDR3 reads TGTGCCAGCAGCTTAGGCCAGGGAGGATGGATCACTGAAGCTTTCTTT. Its protein is CASSLGQGGWITEAFF.

The chain joins TRBV18 to TRBJ2-3; perhaps TRBD1 as D (5 bases). Trimming took off 0 bases at V and 2 bases at J, with 9 bases between the two ends. Germline CDR1 is KGHSH and CDR2 is LQKENI. CDR3 length: 15 residues. CDR3 loop: CASSPPGQATDTQYF. The CDR3 nucleotides are TGTGCCAGCTCACCACCAGGACAAGCCACAGATACGCAGTATTTT.

V gene TRBV6-2 or TRBV6-3 combines with J gene TRBJ1-2; D gene unclear. The germline V gene encodes CDR1 MNHEY and CDR2 SVGEGT. CDR3 length: 12 amino acids. The V gene lost 5 bases and the J gene lost 4 bases, with 8 bases spanning the gap. CDR3 nucleotides: TGTGCCAGCAGTAGCGAGGGCTATGGCTACACCTTC. It encodes CASSSEGYGYTF.

In DNA, the CDR3 is TGTGCCAGCAGCGTAGCCGCCGGGACAGGGGTGATGGATGAGCAGTTCTTC. Translated: CASSVAAGTGVMDEQFF. The rearrangement joins TRBV9 to TRBJ2-1, with 10 bases aligning to TRBD1. The V gene's germline CDR1 is SGDLS and CDR2 YYNGEE. The V segment lost 0 bases and the J segment 8 bases; nucleotides outside the gene matches: 11. This CDR3 is built from 17 residues.

The V and J genes are TRBV5-4 and TRBJ2-5, with 9 bases fitting TRBD2. There are 16 residues in the CDR3. Germline V gene lookup returns CDR1 SGHNT and CDR2 YYREEE (reference sequence). J was trimmed by 1 base and V by 3 bases; bases with no gene match: 7. CDR3 DNA sequence: TGTGCCAGCAGCTGGAGACTAGCGGCAGGCCAAGAGACCCAGTACTTC. It encodes CASSWRLAAGQETQYF.

The rearrangement uses TRBV9 and TRBJ2-1, with 11 bases lining up with TRBD2. V shed 2 bases and J 1 base; nucleotides not matched to a gene: 2. The CDR3 has 16 residues. The germline V gene has CDR1 SGDLS and CDR2 YYNGEE. This CDR3 reads CASSVSGRGSYNEQFF. The CDR3 nucleotides are TGTGCCAGCAGCGTTAGCGGGAGGGGGTCCTACAATGAGCAGTTCTTC.

The chain has TRBV28 and TRBJ2-7; maybe TRBD2 (6 bases). The CDR3 has 12 amino acids. CDR1 is MDHEN and CDR2 is SYDVKM in the germline V gene. Trimming removed 7 bases at V and 12 bases at J, with 19 bases between. CDR3 protein: CASTPIGGLPYF. CDR3 bases: TGTGCCAGCACCCCGATCGGGGGACTTCCGTACTTC.

The V and J genes are TRBV28 and TRBJ1-4; 7 bases agree with TRBD1. In germline, CDR1 is MDHEN, CDR2 SYDVKM. V dropped 4 bases and J dropped 0; count of bases not matched to a gene: 14. The CDR3 loop spans 19 amino acids. This CDR3 is CASSSTRQGSLATNEKLFF. The CDR3 bases are TGTGCCAGCAGTTCGACCCGACAGGGTAGCCTTGCAACTAATGAAAAACTGTTTTTT.

This rearrangement joins TRBV9 to TRBJ2-7; 8 bases match TRBD2. Germline values: CDR1 SGDLS, CDR2 YYNGEE. This CDR3 comprises 16 residues. V was pared by 4 bases and J by 3 bases, with 12 bases of the junction left unmatched. DNA for the CDR3: TGTGCCAGCAGCCGTAGGGAGATAGCGGGGCTCTACGAGCAGTACTTC. Protein sequence: CASSRREIAGLYEQYF.

The rearrangement joins TRBV7-2 to TRBJ1-2, with 7 nucleotides matching TRBD1. Per germline, CDR1 SGHTA and CDR2 FQGNSA. V shed 7 bases, J shed 6 bases, and the junction held 8 bases outside the gene matches. This CDR3 region has 13 residues. The CDR3 DNA reads TGTGCCAGCACCAGGGACAGATCTAATGGCTACACCTTC. As protein: CASTRDRSNGYTF.

The chain links TRBV19 to TRBJ1-2; 8 bases agree with TRBD1. The V gene's germline CDR1 is LNHDA and CDR2 SQIVND (reference sequence). The J segment lost 4 bases and the V segment lost 7 bases, leaving 8 bases of the junction unmatched. There are 14 residues in the CDR3. CDR3 DNA: TGTGCCAGTACTCCGAGGGACAGGCTCTATGGCTACACCTTC. Its protein is CASTPRDRLYGYTF. Together with reference TRBV19 and TRBJ1-2, the CDR3 gives the full variable domain: DGGITQSPKYLFRKEGQNVTLSCEQNLNHDAMYWYRQDPGQGLRLIYYSQIVNDFQKGDIAEGYSVSREKKESFPLTVTSAQKNPTAFYLCASTPRDRLYGYTFGSGTRLTVV.

This clone was seen more than once but under ten times. J is TRBJ2-3 and V is TRBV5-4; perhaps TRBD2 as D (6 bases). The germline V gene has CDR1 SGHNT and CDR2 YYREEE (reference sequence). There are 14 residues in the CDR3. The V end lost 8 bases, the J end lost 4 bases, and 17 bases lay between the germline ends. CDR3 residues: CASRSGRASDTQYF. The CDR3 DNA sequence: TGTGCCAGTAGGAGCGGGCGAGCCTCAGATACGCAGTATTTT.

The chain joins TRBV7-8 to TRBJ1-6; weak D call: TRBD1 (6 bases). Germline CDR1 reads SGHVS; CDR2 reads FQNEAQ. This CDR3 comprises 16 residues. V was clipped by 5 bases and J by 10 bases, with 21 bases between them. CDR3: CASSIKTGSLGSPLHF. CDR3 nucleotides: TGTGCCAGCAGCATAAAAACAGGGAGTCTGGGATCACCCCTCCACTTT.

This chain joins TRBV6-1 and TRBJ2-3; tentative D call: TRBD1 (5 bases). Germline CDR1 is MNHNS and CDR2 is SASEGT. V was trimmed by 3 bases and J by 1 base, leaving 11 bases between them. The CDR3 extends over 15 amino acids. CDR3: CASSDQGRGTDTQYF. In nucleotides, the CDR3 is TGTGCCAGCAGTGACCAGGGAAGGGGCACAGATACGCAGTATTTT.

The chain uses TRBV6-5 and TRBJ1-1, with D hard to call. From germline, CDR1 is MNHEY and CDR2 SVGAGI. This CDR3 is 14 amino acids long. Trimming removed 7 bases from V and 0 bases from J, with 12 bases in between. The CDR3 region has the DNA TGTGCCAGCACTCAGCGGCAATTGAACACTGAAGCTTTCTTT. It is translated as CASTQRQLNTEAFF.

The chain carries TRBV28 and TRBJ2-3; TRBD1 agrees at 8 bases. From germline, CDR1 is MDHEN and CDR2 SYDVKM. Unmatched junction bases numbered 13, after V lost 8 bases and J lost 6 bases. This CDR3 is built from 15 residues. CDR3 in DNA: TGTGCCAGCCGGCGTCCGACAGGGGCGCCCGATACGCAGTATTTT. This codes for CASRRPTGAPDTQYF.

V is TRBV12-3 or TRBV12-4 and J is TRBJ1-5; a possible D gene is TRBD1 (5 bases). The CDR3 sequence is 13 residues long. V was cut by 5 bases and J by 4 bases, with 9 bases left in between. CDR3 region: CASSPGRNQPQHF. The CDR3 DNA is TGTGCCAGCAGTCCAGGGAGGAATCAGCCCCAGCATTTT.